This entry features one T cell receptor (beta chain) sequence. This clone was observed a single time. Its antigen remains undetermined. No much larger clonotype is one base removed from it; base qualities were not supplied. Via the germline V gene, CDR1 is ENHRY and CDR2 SYGVKD. The cysteine opens and the phenylalanine closes a CDR3 of 12 amino acids. The entry retains the CDR3 DNA only, 36 bases that are in frame from base 1. The germline V and J ends show losses of 11 bases and 4 bases respectively, and no gene match explains 4 bases of the junction. The data stem from a study of long-term antiretroviral therapy in people with HIV (dated by TCRdb to between 2022 and 2023). Study-wide context: Collection of the earliest samples took place about a decade ahead of the 2015 WHO recommendation for immediate ART, at a time when ART was typically delayed until CD4 counts fell. A retrospective serial study tested whether ART initiation and durable HIV suppression were associated with changes in peripheral blood TRB repertoire composition and diversity. From fewer than 35 adults with confirmed HIV infection, the cohort provided roughly 200 cryopreserved PBMC samples, gathered serially across a mean of roughly 6 years (range 1-12). Of the 25 to 30 participants with HIV, about a dozen were female. No cross-contamination during QIAcube processing was shown when test extractions of a monoclonal T-cell line were performed alongside 25 to 35 polyclonal samples.

Results and caveats for the whole study, not just this receptor: Because pre-ART samples had limited cell numbers, profiling was done on unsorted PBMC rather than on sorted CD4+ and CD8+ T cells. The samples were dated from about 2003 to 2018, and the ART regimens that were used may be less effective than current ART regimens. Because PBMC availability was limited, only the TCR beta chain was sequenced, with no alpha chain pairing. ART initiation was associated with a significant increase in TRB diversity, but diversity stayed significantly below transplant donor controls even after long-term ART. Inferences about post-ART repertoire changes were limited because no data were available on ART adherence, viral resistance or therapy changes. Expanded TRB clones identified before ART initiation dominated the repertoire across all time points, though the dominance fluctuated and decreased in many PLHIV after ART. Compared with controls, HIV repertoires had narrower CDR3 length ranges, and the network structure pointed to an antigen-experienced repertoire that shifted only slightly toward naive after ART.

Sequencing of the TRB variable region was done with the immunoSEQ hsTCRB v3.0 assay at survey level resolution. TRB sequencing targeted a depth of about 40,000-50,000 T-cell genomes per sample. Pooled TRB libraries were sequenced on an Illumina MiSeq with a v3 150-cycle kit. As for the authors' bioinformatics: Repertoire analysis ran in R within a reproducible Nextflow workflow covering QC, data transformation and analysis. LymphoSeq2, an R package for exploring AIRR-Seq data, was used to implement custom analyses. Several samples that yielded fewer than 5000 total TRB sequences were excluded, so that some 190 HIV repertoires were analyzed. Among the roughly 190 retained HIV repertoires, some 60 were collected before ART initiation and over 120 were collected after ART initiation. Repertoires were downsampled to 5000 TRB nucleotide sequences, and summary statistics were averaged over 100 downsampling iterations. TRB sequences were retained for analysis only if CDR3 regions of at least seven amino acids were present. Two measures captured diversity: a Shannon entropy-derived clonality score and the Gini coefficient. In the repertoire networks, any two of the top 5000 CDR3 amino acid sequences were connected whenever the two sequences differed by an edit distance of one. For TRB CDR3 amino acid sequences, GLIPH2 was used to predict antigen specificity groups and MHC restriction. Known CMV, EBV, HIV or tissue antigen associations were flagged by matching CDR3 amino acid sequences against VDJdb and McPAS-TCR. Pre-ART, post-ART and control groups were compared with Wilcoxon signed-rank tests and Holm-Bonferroni correction. TCRdb obtained this table from immuneACCESS and retained in-frame rearrangements with V and J assigned. These tables miss some clones; where compared with another copy, unresolved V genes account for less than half of the shortfall, and the remainder is unexplained. The V and J calls and clone size are taken from that table; D and trimming were inferred from the DNA. The sample profile shows tens of thousands of clones; 83% of them were found once. Roughly 8.6% of the sample goes to the ten largest clones.

Inclusion was restricted to participants for whom at least one PBMC sample before ART initiation and at least two post-ART samples were available. Every participant with HIV received treatment in the United States of America. Before DNA extraction, cryopreserved samples containing about 0.9-10 million PBMC were thawed and washed. At the time of the earliest PBMC sample, participants with HIV were aged between roughly 23 and 60 years. Per participant, PBMC samples came from 1-4 timepoints prior to ART initiation and 2-8 timepoints following ART initiation, for a median of 7 samples. Serial HIV viral load, CD4+ T-cell count, ART history and demographic data were obtained for every participant. Genomic DNA was extracted from unsorted PBMC with a Qiagen kit on a QIAcube, processed in batches of 12 samples.

The clonotype was recovered from a man aged 18 to 35 with HIV. This chain is built from TRBV10-3 and TRBJ2-1; 8 nucleotides in the junction match TRBD2. The starting material was unsorted PBMCs, obtained 0.4 years before starting antiretroviral therapy. The CDR3 protein sequence reads: CAARGGYNEQFF. The sequenced DNA is TGTGCCGCTCGGGGGGGGTACAATGAGCAGTTCTTC.